The entry that follows covers one TCR beta chain sequence. The CDR3 sequence is 15 residues long. Trimming removed 1 base from V and 7 bases from J, with 14 bases in between. CDR1 is SEHNR and CDR2 is FQNEAQ in the germline V gene (reference sequence). This sample is part of a study of blood T cell repertoires in COVID-19. The overall study: Samples taken during acute and convalescent COVID-19 were collected in the United States, Italy and Spain. Nucleic acid was either cDNA or gDNA, and it came from T cells, B-cell-depleted T cells, or PBMCs.

Authors' data handling: Estimated nucleated cell counts came from reference gene primer amplification. The repertoire was sequenced with immunoSEQ multiplex PCR; TCRdb's copy has only in-frame clones and lacks some. V and J calls and clone size are given by that table; D and trimming were obtained from the DNA. The data show nearly 200,000 clones, around 89% seen once. Cohorts were determined from participant-reported clinical history. Sequenced material: PBMCs or T cells enriched from blood (not recorded which). This clonotype was obtained from a woman in her late teens or twenties who had recovered from COVID-19. This chain links TRBV7-9 with TRBJ1-5; possible D gene TRBD1, 5 bases. The CDR3 loop is CASSLEGYVGQPQHF. CDR3 sequence (DNA): TGTGCCAGCAGCTTAGAGGGGTATGTTGGCCAGCCCCAGCATTTT.